This TCR beta chain was obtained from a study of spatial heterogeneity in lung cancer. The wider study: Detection of beta-chain sequences consistently exceeded that of alpha-chain sequences.

Each TCR cDNA molecule carried a unique molecular identifier. TCRdb re-called the 5' RACE reads through MiXCR, storing one row per CDR3 protein. The sample records a few thousand distinct CDR3 sequences, approximately 20% being singletons. Time point meaning: sample taken at primary tumor resection. Whole RNA came from tumor, nontumor lung or frozen PBMC and was sequenced without being sorted. Donation came from around 77 patients with untreated early-stage non-small cell lung cancer. This clonotype ranks as medium-sized (0.01 to 0.1%). Germline V gene lookup returns CDR1 SGHNT and CDR2 YENEEA. The CDR3 length is 15 residues. The V gene end was trimmed by 0 bases and the J gene end by 9 bases; junction bases not matched to a gene: 8.

Sequences were derived from normal lung tissue next to the tumor, sampled at surgery. The V and J genes are TRBV11-3 and TRBJ2-1; 7 positions agree with TRBD1. The sequence was obtained from a male donor with early-stage non-small cell lung cancer. CDR3 nucleotide sequence: TGTGCCAGCAGCTTAGATGGCGAGGGGGCAGGTGAGCAGTTCTTC. It codes for CASSLDGEGAGEQFF.